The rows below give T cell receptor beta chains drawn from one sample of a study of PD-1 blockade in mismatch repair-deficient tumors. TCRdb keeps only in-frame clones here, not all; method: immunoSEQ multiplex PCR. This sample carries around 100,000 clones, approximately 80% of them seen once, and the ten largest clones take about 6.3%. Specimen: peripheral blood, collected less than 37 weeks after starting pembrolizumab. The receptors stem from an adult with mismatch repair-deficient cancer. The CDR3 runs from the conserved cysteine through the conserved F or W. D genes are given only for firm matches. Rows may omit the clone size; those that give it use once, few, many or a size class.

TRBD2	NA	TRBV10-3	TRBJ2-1	TGTGCCATCAGCGACGCGGAGCGGGGACACAATGAGCAGTTCTTC	CAISDAERGHNEQFF
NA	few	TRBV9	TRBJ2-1	TGTGCCAGCAGCGTAGTTGGACGAGCGGATGGTGAGCAGTTCTTC	CASSVVGRADGEQFF
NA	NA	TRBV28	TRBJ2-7	TGTGCCAGCAGTTTAGTCGTCGGGGTGGGGGAGGCCTACGAGCAGTACTTC	CASSLVVGVGEAYEQYF
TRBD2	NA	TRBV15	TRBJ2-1	TGTGCCACCAGCAGAGATCTAGCGGGAGTGTGGTCGGTTTACAATGAGCAGTTCTTC	CATSRDLAGVWSVYNEQFF
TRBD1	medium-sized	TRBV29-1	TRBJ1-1	TGCAGCGTTGGGACAGGGGAGACTGAAGCTTTCTTT	CSVGTGETEAFF
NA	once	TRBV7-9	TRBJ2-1	TGTGCCAGCAGTCCCGTCTTAGAGGTGGGCTACAATGAGCAGTTCTTC	CASSPVLEVGYNEQFF
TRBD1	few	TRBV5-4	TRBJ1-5	TGTGCCAGCAGCTTGGAGGGACAGGCTCAGCCCCAGCATTTT	CASSLEGQAQPQHF
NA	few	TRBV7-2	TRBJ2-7	TGTGCCAGCAGCTTACCCACCGATCGTGAGCAGTACTTC	CASSLPTDREQYF
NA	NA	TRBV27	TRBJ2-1	TGTGCCAGCAGTGAACGTAGCTCCTACAATGAGCAGTTCTTC	CASSERSSYNEQFF
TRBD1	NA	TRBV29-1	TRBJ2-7	TGCAGCGTTGACCTACGGGGACAGGGGGGCTCCTACGAGCAGTACTTC	CSVDLRGQGGSYEQYF
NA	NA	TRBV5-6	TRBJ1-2	TGTGCCAGCAGCTTGGGGCAAAGGGATGGCTACACCTTC	CASSLGQRDGYTF
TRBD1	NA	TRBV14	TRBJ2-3	TGTGCCACCCAAGGGACAGGCCTTTCCACAGATACGCAGTATTTT	CATQGTGLSTDTQYF
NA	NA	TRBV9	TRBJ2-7	TGTGCCAGCAGCAGGGCCTACGAGCAGTACTTC	CASSRAYEQYF
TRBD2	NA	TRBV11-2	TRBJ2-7	TGTGCCAGCAGGTGGACTAGCGGAACCTACGAGCAGTACTTC	CASRWTSGTYEQYF
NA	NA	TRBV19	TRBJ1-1	TGTGCCAGTACTCATCCAGAGACAGCGAACACTGAAGCTTTCTTT	CASTHPETANTEAFF
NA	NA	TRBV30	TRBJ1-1	TGTGCCTGGAGTGTTTCCTTCAGCGAAACTGAAGCTTTCTTT	CAWSVSFSETEAFF
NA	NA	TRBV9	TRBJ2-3	TGTGCCAGCAGCGCGGTAGGGGGTAGCACAGATACGCAGTATTTT	CASSAVGGSTDTQYF
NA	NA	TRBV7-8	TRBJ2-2	TGTGCCAGCAGCTTAGACCCGGGAGCCATCACCGGGGAGCTGTTTTTT	CASSLDPGAITGELFF
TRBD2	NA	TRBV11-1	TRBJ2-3	TGTGCCAGCATTAGGACTAGCGGTAGCACAGATACGCAGTATTTT	CASIRTSGSTDTQYF
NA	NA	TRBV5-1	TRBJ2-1	TGCGCCAGCTACAGGACCTACAATGAGCAGTTCTTC	CASYRTYNEQFF
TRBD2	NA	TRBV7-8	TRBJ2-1	TGTGCCAGCAGCCCGGGAGGCTTGAATGAGCAGTTCTTC	CASSPGGLNEQFF
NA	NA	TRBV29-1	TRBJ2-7	TGCAGCGTACGAGACGGATACGAGCAGTACTTC	CSVRDGYEQYF
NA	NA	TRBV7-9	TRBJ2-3	TGTGCCAGCAGCTTAGAGACGGCTTTCACAGATACGCAGTATTTT	CASSLETAFTDTQYF
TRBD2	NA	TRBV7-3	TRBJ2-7	TGTGCCAGCAGTTTAATCTCGACTAGCGGGAGTCAGTACTTC	CASSLISTSGSQYF
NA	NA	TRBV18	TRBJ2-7	TGTGCCAGCTCACCATTGCCCCCCACAGAATCTTCCTTTTACGAGCAGTACTTC	CASSPLPPTESSFYEQYF
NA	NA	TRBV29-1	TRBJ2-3	TGCAGCGTTGCCAAGACAGATACGCAGTATTTT	CSVAKTDTQYF
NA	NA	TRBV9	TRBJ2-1	TGTGCCAGCAGCGCATTGGGAGGATTAAATGAGCAGTTCTTC	CASSALGGLNEQFF
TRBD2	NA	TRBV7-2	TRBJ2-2	TGTGCCAGCAGACTAGCGGGACACACCGGGGAGCTGTTTTTT	CASRLAGHTGELFF
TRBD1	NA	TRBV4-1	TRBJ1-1	TGCGCCAGCAGCCAAGCGGACAGGGTCGGCACTGAAGCTTTCTTT	CASSQADRVGTEAFF
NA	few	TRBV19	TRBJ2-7	TGTGCCAGTAGTTTTGGCCCTGCCTCCTACGAGCAGTACTTC	CASSFGPASYEQYF
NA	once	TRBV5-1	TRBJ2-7	TGCGCCAGCAGCAGAGGAGAGACCTCCTACGAGCAGTACTTC	CASSRGETSYEQYF
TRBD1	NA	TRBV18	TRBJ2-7	TGTGCCAGCTCACCTAGGGACAGGGTCTCGTACGAGCAGTACTTC	CASSPRDRVSYEQYF
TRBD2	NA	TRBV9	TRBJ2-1	TGTGCCAGCAGCGTAGCAGCGGGAGGAGGTAATGAGCAGTTCTTC	CASSVAAGGGNEQFF
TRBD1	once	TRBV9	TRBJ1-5	TGTGCCAGCAAGGTAGGACCCGGGACAGGGGAAGGGAATCAGCCCCAGCATTTT	CASKVGPGTGEGNQPQHF
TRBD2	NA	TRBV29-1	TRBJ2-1	TGCAGCGGGGGACTAGCGGGAGGGCCCGGGAATGAGCAGTTCTTC	CSGGLAGGPGNEQFF
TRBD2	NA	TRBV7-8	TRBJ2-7	TGTGCCAGCAGCTTAGCGCGGACTAGCGGGAGAACCTACGAGCAGTACTTC	CASSLARTSGRTYEQYF
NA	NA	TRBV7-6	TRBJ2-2	TGTGCCAGCAGCCCCCGGTCCGGTTACACCGGGGAGCTGTTTTTT	CASSPRSGYTGELFF
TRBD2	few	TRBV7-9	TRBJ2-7	TGTGCCAGCAGCCCCAGGACTAGCGGGGCATACGAGCAGTACTTC	CASSPRTSGAYEQYF
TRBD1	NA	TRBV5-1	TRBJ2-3	TGCGCCAGCTCGACTGGGACAGGGATGGATACGCAGTATTTT	CASSTGTGMDTQYF
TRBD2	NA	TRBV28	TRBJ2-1	TGTGCCAGCAGCTTCATTCCGGGACTAGCGGGAGAACGGACCTACAATGAGCAGTTCTTC	CASSFIPGLAGERTYNEQFF